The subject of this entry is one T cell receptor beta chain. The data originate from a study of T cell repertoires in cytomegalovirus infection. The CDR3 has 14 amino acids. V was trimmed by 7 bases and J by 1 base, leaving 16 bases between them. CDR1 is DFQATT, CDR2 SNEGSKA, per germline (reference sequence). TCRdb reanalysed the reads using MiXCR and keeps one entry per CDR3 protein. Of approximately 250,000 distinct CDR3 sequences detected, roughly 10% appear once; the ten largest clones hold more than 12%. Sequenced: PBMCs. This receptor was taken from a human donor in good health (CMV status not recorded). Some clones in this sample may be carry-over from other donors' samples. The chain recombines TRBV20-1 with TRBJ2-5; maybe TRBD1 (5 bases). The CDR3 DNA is TGCAGTGGCCAGGGCTGGGATTCCCAAGAGACCCAGTACTTC. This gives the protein CSGQGWDSQETQYF.